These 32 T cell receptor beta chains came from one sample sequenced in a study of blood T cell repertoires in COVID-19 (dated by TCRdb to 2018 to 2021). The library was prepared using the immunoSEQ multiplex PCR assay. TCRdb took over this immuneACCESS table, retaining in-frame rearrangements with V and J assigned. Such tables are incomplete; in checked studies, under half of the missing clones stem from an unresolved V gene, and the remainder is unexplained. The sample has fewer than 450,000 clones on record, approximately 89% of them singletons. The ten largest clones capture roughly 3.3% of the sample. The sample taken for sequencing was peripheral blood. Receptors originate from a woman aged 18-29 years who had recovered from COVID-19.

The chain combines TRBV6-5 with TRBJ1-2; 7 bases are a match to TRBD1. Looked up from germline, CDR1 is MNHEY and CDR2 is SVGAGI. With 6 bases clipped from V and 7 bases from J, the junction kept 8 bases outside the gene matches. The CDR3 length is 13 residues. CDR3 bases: TGTGCCAGCAGGACAGGGCCGTTGAGTGGCTACACCTTC. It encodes CASRTGPLSGYTF.

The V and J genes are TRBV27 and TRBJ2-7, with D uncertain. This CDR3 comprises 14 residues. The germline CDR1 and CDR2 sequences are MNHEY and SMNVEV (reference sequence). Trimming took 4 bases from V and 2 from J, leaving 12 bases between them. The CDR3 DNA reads TGTGCCAGCAGTTCCCTGGCCAGGCCCTACGAGCAGTACGTC. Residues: CASSSLARPYEQYV.

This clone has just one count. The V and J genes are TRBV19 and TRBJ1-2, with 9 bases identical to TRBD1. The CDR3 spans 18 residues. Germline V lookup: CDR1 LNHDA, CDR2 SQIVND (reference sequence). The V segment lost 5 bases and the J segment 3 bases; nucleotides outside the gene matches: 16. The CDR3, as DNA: TGTGCCAGTAGTTATAGCCCCTTCGACAGGGGGTCGGACTATGGCTACACCTTC. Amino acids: CASSYSPFDRGSDYGYTF.

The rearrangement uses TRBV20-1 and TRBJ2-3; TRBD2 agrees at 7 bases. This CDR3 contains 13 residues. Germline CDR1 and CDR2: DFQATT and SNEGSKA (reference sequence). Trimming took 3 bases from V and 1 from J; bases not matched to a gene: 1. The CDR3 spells CSASGGGTDTQYF. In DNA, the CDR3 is TGCAGTGCTAGTGGGGGGGGCACAGATACGCAGTATTTT.

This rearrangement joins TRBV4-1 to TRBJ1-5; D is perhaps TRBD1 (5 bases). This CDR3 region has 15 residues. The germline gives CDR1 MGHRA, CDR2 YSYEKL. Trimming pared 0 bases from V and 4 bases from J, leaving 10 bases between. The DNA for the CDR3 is TGCGCCAGCAGCCAAGATCCCAGGGCAAATCAGCCCCAGCATTTT. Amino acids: CASSQDPRANQPQHF.

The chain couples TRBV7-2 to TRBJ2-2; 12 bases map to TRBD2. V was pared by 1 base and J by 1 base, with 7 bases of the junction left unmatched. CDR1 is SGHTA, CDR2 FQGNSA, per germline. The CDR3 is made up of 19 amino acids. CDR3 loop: CASSLDPGLAGLNTGELFF. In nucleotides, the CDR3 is TGTGCCAGCAGCTTAGATCCGGGACTAGCGGGTCTGAACACCGGGGAGCTGTTTTTT.

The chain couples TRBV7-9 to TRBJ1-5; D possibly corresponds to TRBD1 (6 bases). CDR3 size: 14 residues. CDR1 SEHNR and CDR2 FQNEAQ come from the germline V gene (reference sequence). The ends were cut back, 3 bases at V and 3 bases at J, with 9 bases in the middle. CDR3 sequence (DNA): TGTGCCAGCAGCTTCACAGGGTACAATCAGCCCCAGCATTTT. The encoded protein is CASSFTGYNQPQHF.

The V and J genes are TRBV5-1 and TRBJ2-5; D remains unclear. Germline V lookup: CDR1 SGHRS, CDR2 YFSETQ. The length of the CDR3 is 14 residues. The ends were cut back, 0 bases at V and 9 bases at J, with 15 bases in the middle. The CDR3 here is CASSLDRAKGAQYF. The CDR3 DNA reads TGCGCCAGCAGCTTGGATCGTGCAAAAGGAGCCCAGTACTTC.

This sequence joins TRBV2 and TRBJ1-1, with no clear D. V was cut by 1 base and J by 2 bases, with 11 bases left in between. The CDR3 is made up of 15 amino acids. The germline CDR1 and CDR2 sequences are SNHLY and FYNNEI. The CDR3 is CASSEVASLNTEAFF. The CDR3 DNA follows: TGTGCCAGCAGTGAAGTCGCCAGTCTTAACACTGAAGCTTTCTTT.

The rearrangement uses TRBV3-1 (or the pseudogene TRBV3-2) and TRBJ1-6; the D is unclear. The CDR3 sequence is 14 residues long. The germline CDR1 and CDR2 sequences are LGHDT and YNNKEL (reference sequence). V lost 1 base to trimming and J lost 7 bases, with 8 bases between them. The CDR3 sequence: CASSQGPSNSPLHF. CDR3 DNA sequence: TGTGCCAGCAGCCAAGGGCCGTCGAATTCACCCCTCCACTTT.

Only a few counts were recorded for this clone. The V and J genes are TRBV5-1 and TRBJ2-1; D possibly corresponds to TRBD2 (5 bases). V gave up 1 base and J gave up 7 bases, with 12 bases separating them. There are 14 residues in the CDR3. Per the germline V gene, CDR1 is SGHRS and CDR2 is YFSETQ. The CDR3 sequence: CASSLWEKMNEQFF. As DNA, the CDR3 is TGCGCCAGCAGCTTGTGGGAGAAGATGAATGAGCAGTTCTTC. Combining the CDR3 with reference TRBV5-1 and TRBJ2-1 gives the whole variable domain KAGVTQTPRYLIKTRGQQVTLSCSPISGHRSVSWYQQTPGQGLQFLFEYFSETQRNKGNFPGRFSGRQFSNSRSEMNVSTLELGDSALYLCASSLWEKMNEQFFGPGTRLTVL.

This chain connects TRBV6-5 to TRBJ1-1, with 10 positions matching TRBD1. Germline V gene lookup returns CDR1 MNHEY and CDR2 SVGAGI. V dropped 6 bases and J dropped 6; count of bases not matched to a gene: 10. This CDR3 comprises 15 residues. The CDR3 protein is CASSNLRDRGAEAFF. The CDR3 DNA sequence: TGTGCCAGCAGCAACCTCCGGGACAGGGGAGCTGAAGCTTTCTTT.

CDR3 coding DNA: TGTGCCAGCAGCTACTCGGTACTCTATACGCAGTATTTT. It specifies CASSYSVLYTQYF. This rearrangement joins TRBV7-2 to TRBJ2-3; the D is unclear. Germline V gene lookup returns CDR1 SGHTA and CDR2 FQGNSA. V lost 4 bases to trimming and J lost 7 bases, with 12 bases between them. This CDR3 is 13 amino acids long.

The CDR3 DNA follows: TGCGCCAGCAGCCCCGAGAGACATAACACTGAAGCTTTCTTT. This translates into CASSPERHNTEAFF. The chain is built from TRBV5-1 and TRBJ1-1; no clear D gene. Trimming removed 4 bases at V and 2 bases at J, with 12 bases between. Germline V CDR1 and CDR2: SGHRS, YFSETQ. The CDR3 is made up of 14 amino acids.

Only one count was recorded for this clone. In DNA, the CDR3 is TGTGCCAGCAGCATCCCGACCCCGGGCATTCAGTACTTC. It translates to CASSIPTPGIQYF. This chain connects TRBV7-9 to TRBJ2-4; no reliable D call. Trimming removed 5 bases at V and 9 bases at J, with 14 bases between. This CDR3 is 13 amino acids long. From germline, CDR1 is SEHNR and CDR2 FQNEAQ (reference sequence).

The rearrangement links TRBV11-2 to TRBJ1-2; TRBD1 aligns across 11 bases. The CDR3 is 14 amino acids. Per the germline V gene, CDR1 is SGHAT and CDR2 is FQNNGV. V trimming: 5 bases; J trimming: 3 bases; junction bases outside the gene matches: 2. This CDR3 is CASSRTGGHYGYTF. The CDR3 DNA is TGTGCCAGCAGCCGGACAGGGGGCCACTATGGCTACACCTTC.

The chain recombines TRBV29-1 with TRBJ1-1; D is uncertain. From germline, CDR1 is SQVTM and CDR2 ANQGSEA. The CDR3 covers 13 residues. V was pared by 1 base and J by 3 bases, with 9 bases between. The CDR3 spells CSVEVGADTEAFF. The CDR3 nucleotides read TGCAGCGTTGAAGTCGGAGCGGACACTGAAGCTTTCTTT.

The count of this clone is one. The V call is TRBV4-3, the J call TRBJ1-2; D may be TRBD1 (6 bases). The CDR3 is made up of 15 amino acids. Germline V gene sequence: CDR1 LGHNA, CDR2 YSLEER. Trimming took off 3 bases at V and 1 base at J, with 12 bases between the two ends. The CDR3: CASSQAAGDNYGYTF. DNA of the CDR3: TGCGCCAGCAGCCAGGCCGCAGGGGATAACTATGGCTACACCTTC.

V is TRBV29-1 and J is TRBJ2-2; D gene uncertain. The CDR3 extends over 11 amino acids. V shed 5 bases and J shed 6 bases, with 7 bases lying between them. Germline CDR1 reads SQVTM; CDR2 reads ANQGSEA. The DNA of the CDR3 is TGCAGCGTTCGCCGAGCCGGGGAGCTGTTTTTT. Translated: CSVRRAGELFF.

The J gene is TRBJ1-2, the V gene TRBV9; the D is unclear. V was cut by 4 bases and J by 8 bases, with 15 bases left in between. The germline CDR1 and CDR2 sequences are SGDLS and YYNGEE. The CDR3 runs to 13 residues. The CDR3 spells CASSPSPIGGYTF. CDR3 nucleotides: TGTGCCAGCAGCCCCTCCCCCATCGGGGGCTACACCTTC.

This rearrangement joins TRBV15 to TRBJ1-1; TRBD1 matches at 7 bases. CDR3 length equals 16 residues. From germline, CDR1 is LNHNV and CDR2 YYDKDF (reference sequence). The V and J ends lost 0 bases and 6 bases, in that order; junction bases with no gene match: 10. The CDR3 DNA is TGTGCCACCAGCAGAGAATACAGGGGCCCCGGGGCTGAAGCTTTCTTT. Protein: CATSREYRGPGAEAFF. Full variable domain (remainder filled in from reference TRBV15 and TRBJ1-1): DAMVIQNPRYQVTQFGKPVTLSCSQTLNHNVMYWYQQKSSQAPKLLFHYYDKDFNNEADTPDNFQSRRPNTSFCFLDIRSPGLGDTAMYLCATSREYRGPGAEAFFGQGTRLTVV.

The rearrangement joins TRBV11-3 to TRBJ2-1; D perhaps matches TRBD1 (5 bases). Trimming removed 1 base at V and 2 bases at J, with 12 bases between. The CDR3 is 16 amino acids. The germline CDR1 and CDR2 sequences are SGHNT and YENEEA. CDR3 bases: TGTGCCAGCAGCTTAGCTTTTTCGACAGCCTACAATGAGCAGTTCTTC. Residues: CASSLAFSTAYNEQFF.

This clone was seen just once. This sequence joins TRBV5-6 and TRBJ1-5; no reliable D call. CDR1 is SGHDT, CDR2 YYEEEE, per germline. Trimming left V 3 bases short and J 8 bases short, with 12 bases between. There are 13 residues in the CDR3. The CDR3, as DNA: TGTGCCAGCAGCTGGGCCGGGAATAAGCCCCAGCATTTT. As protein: CASSWAGNKPQHF.

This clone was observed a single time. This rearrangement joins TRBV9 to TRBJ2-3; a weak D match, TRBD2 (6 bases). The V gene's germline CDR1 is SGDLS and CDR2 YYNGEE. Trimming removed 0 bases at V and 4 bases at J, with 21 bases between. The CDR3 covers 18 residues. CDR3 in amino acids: CASSVALGGVGGADTQYF. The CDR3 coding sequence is TGTGCCAGCAGCGTAGCCTTAGGAGGAGTTGGAGGGGCAGATACGCAGTATTTT.

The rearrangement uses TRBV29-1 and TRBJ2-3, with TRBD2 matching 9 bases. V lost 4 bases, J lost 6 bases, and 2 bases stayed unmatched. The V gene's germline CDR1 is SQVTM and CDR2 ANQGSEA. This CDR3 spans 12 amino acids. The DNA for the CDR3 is TGCAGCGTTGTAGCGGGGGCTGATACGCAGTATTTT. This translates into CSVVAGADTQYF.

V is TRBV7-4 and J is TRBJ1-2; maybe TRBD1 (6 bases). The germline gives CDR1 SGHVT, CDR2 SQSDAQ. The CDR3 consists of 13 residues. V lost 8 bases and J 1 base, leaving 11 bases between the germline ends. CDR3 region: CASLPGVNYGYTF. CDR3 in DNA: TGTGCCAGCTTGCCAGGGGTTAACTATGGCTACACCTTC.

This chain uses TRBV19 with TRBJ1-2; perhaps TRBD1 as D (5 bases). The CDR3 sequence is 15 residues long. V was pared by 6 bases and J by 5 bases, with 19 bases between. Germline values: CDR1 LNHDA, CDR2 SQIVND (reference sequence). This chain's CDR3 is CASRNPGRRDYGYTF. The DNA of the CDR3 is TGTGCCAGTAGGAATCCGGGACGGCGGGATTATGGCTACACCTTC.

The CDR3 nucleotides are TGTGCCAGCAGTGGGGGAAGACAGACAACTAATGAAAAACTGTTTTTT. Residues: CASSGGRQTTNEKLFF. The rearrangement joins TRBV6-1 to TRBJ1-4, with D tentatively TRBD1 (5 bases). The V and J ends lost 4 bases and 0 bases respectively, with 12 bases between them. CDR1 and CDR2 (germline): MNHNS, SASEGT. This CDR3 is 16 amino acids long.

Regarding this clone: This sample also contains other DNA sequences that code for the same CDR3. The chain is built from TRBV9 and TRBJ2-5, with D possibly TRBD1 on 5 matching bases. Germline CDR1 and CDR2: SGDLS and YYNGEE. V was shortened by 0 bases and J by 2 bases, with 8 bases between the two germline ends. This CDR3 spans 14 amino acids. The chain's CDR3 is CASSVGGAQETQYF. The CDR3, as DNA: TGTGCCAGCAGCGTAGGTGGGGCACAAGAGACCCAGTACTTC.

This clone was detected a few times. CDR3 sequence reads: CASSQTQGADGYTF. In nucleotides, the CDR3 is TGTGCCAGCAGCCAAACACAGGGGGCAGATGGCTACACCTTC. The chain employs TRBV3-1 (or the pseudogene TRBV3-2) and TRBJ1-2; 9 positions match TRBD1. In germline, CDR1 is LGHDT, CDR2 YNNKEL (reference sequence). The J segment lost 6 bases and the V segment lost 2 bases, leaving 4 bases of the junction unmatched. The CDR3 runs to 14 residues.

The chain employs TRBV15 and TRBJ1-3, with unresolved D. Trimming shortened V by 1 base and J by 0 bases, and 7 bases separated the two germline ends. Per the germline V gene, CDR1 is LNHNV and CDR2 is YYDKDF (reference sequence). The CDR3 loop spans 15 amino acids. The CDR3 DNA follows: TGTGCCACCAGCAGAGGCCCGAGCTCTGGAAACACCATATATTTT. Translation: CATSRGPSSGNTIYF.

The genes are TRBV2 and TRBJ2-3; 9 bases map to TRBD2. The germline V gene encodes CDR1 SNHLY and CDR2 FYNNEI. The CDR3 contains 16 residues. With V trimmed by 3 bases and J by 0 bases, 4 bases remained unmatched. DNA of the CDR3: TGTGCCAGCAGTGACTGGCGGGAGGGTAGCACAGATACGCAGTATTTT. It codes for CASSDWREGSTDTQYF.